This is a list of T cell receptor beta chains from one sample in a study of read filtering for tumor transcriptome and immune sequencing. MiXCR was run by TCRdb on the reads, yielding one entry per CDR3 protein. The sample consists of 37,000 or so distinct CDR3 sequences, approximately 15% of them appearing once. Material: a population of CD138-negative cells sorted from bone marrow. All receptors derive from a donor at least 40 years old with multiple myeloma. The CDR3 runs from the conserved cysteine through the conserved F or W. A clone size is listed for some rows: how often the clone was seen (once, few, many), or a class if it is expanded.

abundance,j_gene,v_gene,CDR3aa
many,TRBJ1-1,TRBV30,CAWSHRADTEAFF
many,TRBJ1-5,TRBV6-1,CATFKQGGNQPQHF
many,TRBJ2-7,TRBV4-3,CASSQDRDLGSQYF
many,TRBJ2-2,TRBV6-2/TRBV6-3,CASSYTHTGELFF
.,TRBJ2-5,TRBV11-2,CASSHGQQETQYF
.,TRBJ1-3,TRBV5-1,CASSLGGSSGNTIYF
.,TRBJ2-1,TRBV4-2,CASCSLAAANEQFF
many,TRBJ2-1,TRBV11-2,CASSSLGSGRANEQFF
few,TRBJ1-1,TRBV5-6,CASSFSGQGFLEDTEAFF
many,TRBJ2-3,TRBV19,CASSIVAGGPTDTQYF
many,TRBJ1-1,TRBV5-1,CASSGTIPRGAFF
many,TRBJ2-5,TRBV9,CASSVVPEIGTQYF
many,TRBJ1-1,TRBV20-1,CSARGNRNTEAFF
many,TRBJ2-1,TRBV6-6,CASSSQGPTYNEQFF
many,TRBJ2-5,TRBV5-1,CASSLIGKETQYF
few,TRBJ2-7,TRBV5-1,CASSFGTGGSGSYEQYF
many,TRBJ2-1,TRBV29-1,CSVQGASGNEQFF
few,TRBJ2-1,TRBV11-3,CASSLDLGVGGNEQFF
many,TRBJ2-7,TRBV29-1,CSVEEQGWEQYF
.,TRBJ2-1,TRBV9,CASSGTSWGSNEQFF
many,TRBJ1-1,TRBV6-2/TRBV6-3,CASSNLLEAFF
many,TRBJ2-7,TRBV4-3,CASSRGLASYEQYF
many,TRBJ2-5,TRBV20-1,CSASPGGLNTQYF
many,TRBJ2-7,TRBV7-6,CASSKTVAPYEQYF
once,TRBJ1-6,TRBV3-1,CTSSPRDTGGSPLHF